The 9 T cell receptor beta chains presented below share a single source sample, sequenced in a study of identifying expanded T cells in peripheral blood. Here immunoSEQ multiplex PCR was the method, and the copy in TCRdb shows in-frame clones only, minus some. Of about 91,000 clones in the sample, around 89% were seen once. Specimen: blood. All receptors derive from a person aged 18-69 years in good health.

The V call is TRBV7-9, the J call TRBJ2-5, with D possibly called TRBD1 or TRBD2 (5 bases each). The CDR3 loop spans 14 amino acids. V was cut by 2 bases and J by 3 bases, with 10 bases left in between. Germline V lookup: CDR1 SEHNR, CDR2 FQNEAQ (reference sequence). The CDR3 sequence: CASSLLRDEETQYF. The CDR3 nucleotides read TGTGCCAGCAGCTTACTTAGGGACGAAGAGACCCAGTACTTC.

CDR3 DNA: TGCGCCAGCAGCTTGGAGACAGGCCATGGGGATGAGCAGTTCTTC. It encodes CASSLETGHGDEQFF. The V and J genes are TRBV5-1 and TRBJ2-1, with D possibly matching TRBD1 (6 bases). The CDR3 totals 15 residues. Trimming left V 0 bases short and J 8 bases short, with 15 bases between. CDR1 is SGHRS, CDR2 YFSETQ, per germline.

The chain employs TRBV5-1 and TRBJ1-3; D perhaps matches TRBD1 (5 bases). Germline loops: CDR1 SGHRS, CDR2 YFSETQ. V lost 4 bases to trimming and J lost 7 bases, with 12 bases between them. The CDR3 extends over 13 amino acids. The CDR3 region has the DNA TGCGCCAGCAGCGGGGGACTCACCAACACCATATATTTT. The encoded protein is CASSGGLTNTIYF.

This clone was observed a handful of times. This chain joins TRBV6-4 and TRBJ2-1, with 7 bases matching TRBD2. This CDR3 contains 13 residues. V lost 6 bases to trimming and J lost 8 bases; unmatched junction nucleotides: 7. Germline V gives CDR1 MRHNA, CDR2 SNTAGT. CDR3 residues: CASSMRGSDEQFF. CDR3 DNA: TGTGCCAGCAGCATGCGGGGGTCGGATGAGCAGTTCTTC.

The chain uses TRBV6-4 and TRBJ2-7; 13 bases are a match to TRBD2. CDR1 and CDR2 from the germline V gene are MRHNA and SNTAGT. V trimming: 5 bases; J trimming: 6 bases; junction bases outside the gene matches: 7. This CDR3 comprises 15 residues. CDR3 in amino acids: CASSPLAGGPSEQYF. The CDR3 region has the DNA TGTGCCAGCAGTCCACTAGCGGGAGGGCCAAGCGAGCAGTACTTC.

The count of this clone is one. V usage is TRBV7-2 and J usage is TRBJ2-7, with 9 bases fitting TRBD2. The J segment lost 5 bases and the V segment lost 5 bases, leaving 10 bases of the junction unmatched. Germline CDR1 reads SGHTA; CDR2 reads FQGNSA. CDR3 length equals 15 residues. The CDR3 bases are TGTGCCAGCAGCGCCTCCGGCGGGAGGGTCCACGAGCAGTACTTC. Translated: CASSASGGRVHEQYF.

The chain joins TRBV5-1 to TRBJ2-2; no clear D gene. Trimming left V 5 bases short and J 5 bases short, with 10 bases between. Germline CDR1 and CDR2: SGHRS and YFSETQ. The CDR3 is 13 residues long. The CDR3 loop reads CASRFEVTGELFF. The CDR3 nucleotides read TGCGCCAGCAGATTCGAGGTAACCGGGGAGCTGTTTTTT.

The chain has TRBV12-2 and TRBJ2-7; the table's TRBD2 call for D was not verified on the DNA. TRBV12-2 has pseudogene status. The CDR3 has 15 residues. The CDR3 DNA follows: TGTGCAAGACCCTCTAGTGTATTAAGCTCCTACGAGCAGTACTTC. This sequence encodes CARPSSVLSSYEQYF.

V usage is TRBV2 and J usage is TRBJ2-6; D ambiguous. Germline loops: CDR1 SNHLY, CDR2 FYNNEI. The CDR3 contains 14 residues. Trimming cost V 0 bases and J 2 bases, with 2 bases left between them. CDR3 loop: CASSEAAGANVLTF. The CDR3 nucleotides read TGTGCCAGCAGTGAAGCTGCTGGGGCCAACGTCCTGACTTTC.